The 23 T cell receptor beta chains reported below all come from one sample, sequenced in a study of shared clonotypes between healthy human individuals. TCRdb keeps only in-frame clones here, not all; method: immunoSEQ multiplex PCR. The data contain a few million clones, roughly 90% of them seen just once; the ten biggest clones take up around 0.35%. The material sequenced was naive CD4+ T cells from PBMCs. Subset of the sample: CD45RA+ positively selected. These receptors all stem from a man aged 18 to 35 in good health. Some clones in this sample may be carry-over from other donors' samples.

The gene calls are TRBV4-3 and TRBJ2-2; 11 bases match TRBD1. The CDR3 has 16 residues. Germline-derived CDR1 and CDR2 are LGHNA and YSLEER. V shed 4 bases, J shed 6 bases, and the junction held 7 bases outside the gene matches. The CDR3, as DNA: TGCGCCAGCAGCCCGGGGGACAGGGGGAGGGCCGGGGAGCTGTTTTTT. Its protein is CASSPGDRGRAGELFF.

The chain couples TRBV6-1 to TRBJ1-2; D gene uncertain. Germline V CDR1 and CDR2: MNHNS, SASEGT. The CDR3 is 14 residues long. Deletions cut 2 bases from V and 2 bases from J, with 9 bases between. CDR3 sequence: CASSELSANYGYTF. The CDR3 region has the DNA TGTGCCAGCAGTGAATTGTCGGCGAACTATGGCTACACCTTC.

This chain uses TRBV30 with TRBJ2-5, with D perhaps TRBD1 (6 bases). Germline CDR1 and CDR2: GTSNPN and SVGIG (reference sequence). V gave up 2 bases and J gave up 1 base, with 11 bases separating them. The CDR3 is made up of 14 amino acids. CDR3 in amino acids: CAWSWDMSQETQYF. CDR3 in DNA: TGTGCCTGGAGTTGGGACATGTCCCAAGAGACCCAGTACTTC.

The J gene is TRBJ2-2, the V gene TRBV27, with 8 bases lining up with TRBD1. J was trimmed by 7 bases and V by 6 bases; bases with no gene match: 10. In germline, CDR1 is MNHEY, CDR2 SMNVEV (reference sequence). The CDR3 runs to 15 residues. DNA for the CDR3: TGTGCCAGCAGGATGTCAGGGGGCGCCGGCGGGGAGCTGTTTTTT. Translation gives CASRMSGGAGGELFF.

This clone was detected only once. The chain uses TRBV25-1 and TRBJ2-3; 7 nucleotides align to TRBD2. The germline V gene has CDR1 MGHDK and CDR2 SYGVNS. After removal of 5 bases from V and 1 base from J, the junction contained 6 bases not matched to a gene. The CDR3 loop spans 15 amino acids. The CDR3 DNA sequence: TGTGCCAGCAGTCGTCCTAGCGGCCGCACAGATACGCAGTATTTT. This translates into CASSRPSGRTDTQYF.

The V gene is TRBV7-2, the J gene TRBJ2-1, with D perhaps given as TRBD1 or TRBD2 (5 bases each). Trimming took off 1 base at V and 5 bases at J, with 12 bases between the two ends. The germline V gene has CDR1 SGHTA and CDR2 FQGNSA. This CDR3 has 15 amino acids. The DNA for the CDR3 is TGTGCCAGCAGCTTAGATGGGGGTCCCAACAATGAGCAGTTCTTC. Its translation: CASSLDGGPNNEQFF.

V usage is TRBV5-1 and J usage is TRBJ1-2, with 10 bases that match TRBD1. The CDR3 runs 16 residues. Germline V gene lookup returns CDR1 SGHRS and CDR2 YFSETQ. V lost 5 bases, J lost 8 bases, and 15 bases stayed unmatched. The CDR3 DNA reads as TGCGCCAGCAGTTTCATCCTATCCGGGACAGGGGACGGCTACACCTTC. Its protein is CASSFILSGTGDGYTF. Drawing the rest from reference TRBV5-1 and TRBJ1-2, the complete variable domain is KAGVTQTPRYLIKTRGQQVTLSCSPISGHRSVSWYQQTPGQGLQFLFEYFSETQRNKGNFPGRFSGRQFSNSRSEMNVSTLELGDSALYLCASSFILSGTGDGYTFGSGTRLTVV.

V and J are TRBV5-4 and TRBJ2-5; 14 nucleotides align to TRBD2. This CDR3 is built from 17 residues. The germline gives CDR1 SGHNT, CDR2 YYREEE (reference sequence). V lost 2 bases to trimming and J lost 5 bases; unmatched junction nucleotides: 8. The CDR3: CASSLGLAGGPSETQYF. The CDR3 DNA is TGTGCCAGCAGCTTAGGACTAGCGGGAGGACCGAGTGAGACCCAGTACTTC.

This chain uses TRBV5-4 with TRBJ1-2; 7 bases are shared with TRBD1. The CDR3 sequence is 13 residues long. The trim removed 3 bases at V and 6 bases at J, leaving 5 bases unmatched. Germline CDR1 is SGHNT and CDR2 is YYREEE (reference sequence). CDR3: CASSSAGGDGYTF. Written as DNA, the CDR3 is TGTGCCAGCAGCTCCGCAGGGGGGGATGGCTACACCTTC.

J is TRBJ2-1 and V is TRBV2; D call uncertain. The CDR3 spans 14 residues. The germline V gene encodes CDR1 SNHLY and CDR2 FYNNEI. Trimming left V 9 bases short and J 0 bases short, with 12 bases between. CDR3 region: CASRVTSSYNEQFF. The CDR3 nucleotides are TGTGCCAGTAGAGTCACAAGCTCCTACAATGAGCAGTTCTTC.

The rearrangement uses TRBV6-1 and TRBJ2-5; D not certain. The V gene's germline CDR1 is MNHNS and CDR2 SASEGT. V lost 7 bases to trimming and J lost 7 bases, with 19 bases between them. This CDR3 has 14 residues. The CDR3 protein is CASTGIGQSGTQYF. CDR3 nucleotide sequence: TGTGCCAGCACCGGCATTGGTCAATCCGGGACCCAGTACTTC.

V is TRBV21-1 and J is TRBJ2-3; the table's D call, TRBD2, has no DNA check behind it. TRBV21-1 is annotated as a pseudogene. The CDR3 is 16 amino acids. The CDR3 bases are TGTGCCAGCAGCCAAGCGGGAGTGGTTGGGACAGATACGCAGTATTTT. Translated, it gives CASSQAGVVGTDTQYF.

The CDR3 loop is CASSVRSGRGTDTQYF. The CDR3 DNA reads TGCGCCAGCAGCGTGCGTAGCGGGAGGGGCACAGATACGCAGTATTTT. This sequence joins TRBV4-1 and TRBJ2-3, with TRBD2 matching 11 bases. The CDR3 is made up of 16 amino acids. Germline CDR1 and CDR2: MGHRA and YSYEKL. V lost 5 bases, J lost 1 base, and 5 bases stayed unmatched.

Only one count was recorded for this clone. In DNA, the CDR3 is TGTGCCTGGAGTCTCCAGGGGGCTTACTATGGCTACACCTTC. Amino acid sequence: CAWSLQGAYYGYTF. This chain joins TRBV30 and TRBJ1-2, with 8 nucleotides matching TRBD1. The V segment lost 2 bases and the J segment 3 bases; nucleotides outside the gene matches: 5. The germline V gene encodes CDR1 GTSNPN and CDR2 SVGIG (reference sequence). The CDR3 length is 14 residues. Filled out from reference TRBV30 and TRBJ1-2, the complete variable domain reads SQTIHQWPATLVQPVGSPLSLECTVEGTSNPNLYWYRQAAGRGLQLLFYSVGIGQISSEVPQNLSASRPQDRQFILSSKKLLLSDSGFYLCAWSLQGAYYGYTFGSGTRLTVV.

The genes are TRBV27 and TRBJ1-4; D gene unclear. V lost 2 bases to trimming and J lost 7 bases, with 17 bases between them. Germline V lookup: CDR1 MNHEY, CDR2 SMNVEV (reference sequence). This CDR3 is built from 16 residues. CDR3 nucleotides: TGTGCCAGCAGTTTAAGGCGAGGGAGCGTCCTTGAAAAACTGTTTTTT. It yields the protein CASSLRRGSVLEKLFF.

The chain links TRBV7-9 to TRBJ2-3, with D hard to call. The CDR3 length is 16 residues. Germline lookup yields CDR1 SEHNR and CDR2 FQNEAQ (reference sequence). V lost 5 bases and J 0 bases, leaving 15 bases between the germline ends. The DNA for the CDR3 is TGTGCCAGCAGCCACAAAAGTAGTCCTAGCACAGATACGCAGTATTTT. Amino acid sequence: CASSHKSSPSTDTQYF.

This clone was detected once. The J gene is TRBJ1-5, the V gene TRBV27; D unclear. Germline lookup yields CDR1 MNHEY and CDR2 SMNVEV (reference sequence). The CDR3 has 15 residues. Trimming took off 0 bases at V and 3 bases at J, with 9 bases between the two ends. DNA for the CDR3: TGTGCCAGCAGTTTATCGGCAGTATACAATCAGCCCCAGCATTTT. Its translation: CASSLSAVYNQPQHF.

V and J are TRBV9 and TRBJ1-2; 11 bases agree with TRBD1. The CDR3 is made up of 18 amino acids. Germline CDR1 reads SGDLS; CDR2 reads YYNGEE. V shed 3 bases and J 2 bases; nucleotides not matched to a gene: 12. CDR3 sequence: CASSGGTGGLVMNYGYTF. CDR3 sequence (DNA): TGTGCCAGCAGCGGAGGGACAGGGGGACTTGTCATGAACTATGGCTACACCTTC.

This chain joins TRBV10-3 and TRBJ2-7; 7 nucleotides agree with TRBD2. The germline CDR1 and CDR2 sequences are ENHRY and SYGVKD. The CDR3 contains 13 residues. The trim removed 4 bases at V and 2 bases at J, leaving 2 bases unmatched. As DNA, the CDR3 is TGTGCCATCAGTGGGGGACTAACCTACGAGCAGTACTTC. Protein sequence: CAISGGLTYEQYF.

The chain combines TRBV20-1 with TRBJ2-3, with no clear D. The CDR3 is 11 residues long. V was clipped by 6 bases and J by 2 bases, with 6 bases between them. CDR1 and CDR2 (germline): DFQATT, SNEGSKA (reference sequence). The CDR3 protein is CSAQDTDTQYF. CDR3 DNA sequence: TGCAGTGCGCAAGACACAGATACGCAGTATTTT.

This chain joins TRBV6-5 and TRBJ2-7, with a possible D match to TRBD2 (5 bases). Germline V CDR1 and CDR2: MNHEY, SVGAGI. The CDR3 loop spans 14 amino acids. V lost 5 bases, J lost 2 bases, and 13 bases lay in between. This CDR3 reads CASSQAGFAYEQYF. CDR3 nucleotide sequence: TGTGCCAGCAGTCAGGCGGGCTTCGCCTACGAGCAGTACTTC.

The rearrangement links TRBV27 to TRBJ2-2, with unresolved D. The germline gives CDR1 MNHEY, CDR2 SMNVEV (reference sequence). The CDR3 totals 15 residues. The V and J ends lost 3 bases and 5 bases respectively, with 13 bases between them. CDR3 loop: CASSFFSGATGELFF. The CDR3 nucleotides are TGTGCCAGCAGTTTCTTTTCAGGAGCAACCGGGGAGCTGTTTTTT.

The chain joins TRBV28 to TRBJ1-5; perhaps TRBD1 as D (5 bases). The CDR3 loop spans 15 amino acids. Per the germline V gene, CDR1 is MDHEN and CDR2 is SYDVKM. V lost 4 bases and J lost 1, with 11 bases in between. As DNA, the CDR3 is TGTGCCAGCAGTTCGACAGTGACCAGCAATCAGCCCCAGCATTTT. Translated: CASSSTVTSNQPQHF.